This T cell receptor (beta chain) originates from a study of a mutant IDH1 vaccine in newly diagnosed glioma (dated by TCRdb to the early 2020s). General notes on the study: Vaccination started 4-6 weeks after radiotherapy alone, or was given together with temozolomide cycles in the groups whose treatment included chemotherapy. The roughly 32 treated patients were roughly 60% male and 37.5% female, with a mean age of around 40 years. Before enrollment, patients had received standard therapy of radiotherapy alone, temozolomide alone, or radiochemotherapy with temozolomide; most received the combination. Visit V12 was the week-35 safety follow-up and visit V13 was the week-47 end of study. Six visits were used for peripheral blood collection: V03 (baseline), V05, V07, V10, V12 and V13. Longitudinal TCRB deep sequencing was done for 25 to 30 treated patients, wherever samples were available for exploratory analyses. The research as a whole found: Pseudoprogression appeared unrelated to alterations in the top peripheral T cell clonotypes detected by TCRB sequencing. PBMC samples for TCRB deep sequencing were selected based on availability. Immune responses induced by the vaccine were seen in around 93% of patients across multiple MHC alleles. The authors stated that sample limitations prevented analyses of patient blood samples from being reproduced.

The receptor library was made with the immunoSEQ multiplex PCR assay. Following the manufacturer's protocol, the hsTCRB Kit was used to amplify rearranged TCR beta chain sequences. An Illumina MiSeq was used to sequence the TCRB libraries. As for the original processing: The proprietary platform of the kit vendor was used for demultiplexing, trimming and gene mapping. TCRdb retrieved this table from immuneACCESS and kept in-frame rearrangements only. Not all clones are present; in checked studies, unresolved V genes account for under half, and no reason is known for the remainder. V, J and clone size derive from that table, while D and trimming were established from the DNA sequence. The sample profile shows roughly 51,000 clones; around 84% of them were found once. Jointly, the top ten make up around 4% of the sample. The sample's time point label, in plain terms: week 47, end of study. A 20-mer mutant IDH1 peptide at 300 micrograms in Montanide made up each vaccine dose, which was injected subcutaneously together with topical imiquimod. Patients were given eight vaccinations, in weeks 1, 3, 5, 7, 11, 15, 19 and 23, which matched visits V03 through V10. All donors had newly diagnosed IDH1-mutant astrocytomas of WHO grade 3 or 4 that showed loss of nuclear ATRX. The samples were drawn from NOA16, a multicentre, single-arm, open-label phase I trial in Germany that tested a mutant IDH1 peptide vaccine in humans for the first time. Genomic DNA for TCRB sequencing was isolated from EDTA blood with the DNeasy Blood and Tissue Kit.

A remark on this clone: The specificity of this receptor is unknown. No base qualities exist here, and no much larger clone lies one base off it.

The germline V gene sets CDR1 to KGHSH and CDR2 to LQKENI. V is pared back by 6 bases and J by 0 bases, with 12 bases lying between the germline termini. The CDR3 numbers 15 residues from cysteine through phenylalanine. Only CDR3 DNA remains: 45 bases, in frame from the first base. The sample consisted of PBMCs, taken from a glioma patient whose treatment included an IDH1 peptide vaccine. The rearrangement combines TRBV18 with TRBJ1-5; the best D guess is TRBD1, with 5 bases matching. The sequence was collected from a woman in her thirties with glioma. Some clones in this sample may be carry-over from other donors' samples. The DNA reads as follows: TGTGCCAGCTCCCCCGGGGGGAATAGCAATCAGCCCCAGCATTTT. Translated, this is CASSPGGNSNQPQHF.